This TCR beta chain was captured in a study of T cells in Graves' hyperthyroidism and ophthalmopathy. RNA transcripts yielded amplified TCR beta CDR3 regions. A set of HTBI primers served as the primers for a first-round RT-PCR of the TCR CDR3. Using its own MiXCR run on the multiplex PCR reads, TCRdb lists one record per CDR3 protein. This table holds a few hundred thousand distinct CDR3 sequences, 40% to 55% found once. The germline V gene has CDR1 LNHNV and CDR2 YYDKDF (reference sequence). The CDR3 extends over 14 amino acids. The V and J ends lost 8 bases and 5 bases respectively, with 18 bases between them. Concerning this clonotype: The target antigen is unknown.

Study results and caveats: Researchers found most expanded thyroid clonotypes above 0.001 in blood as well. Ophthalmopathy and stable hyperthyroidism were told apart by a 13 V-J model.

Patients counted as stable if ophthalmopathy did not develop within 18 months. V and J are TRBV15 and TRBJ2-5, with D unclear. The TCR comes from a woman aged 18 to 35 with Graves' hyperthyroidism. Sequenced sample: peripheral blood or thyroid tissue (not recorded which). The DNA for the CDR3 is TGTGCCACCGCTCTAACAACCCACGGTGAGACCCAGTACTTC. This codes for CATALTTHGETQYF.